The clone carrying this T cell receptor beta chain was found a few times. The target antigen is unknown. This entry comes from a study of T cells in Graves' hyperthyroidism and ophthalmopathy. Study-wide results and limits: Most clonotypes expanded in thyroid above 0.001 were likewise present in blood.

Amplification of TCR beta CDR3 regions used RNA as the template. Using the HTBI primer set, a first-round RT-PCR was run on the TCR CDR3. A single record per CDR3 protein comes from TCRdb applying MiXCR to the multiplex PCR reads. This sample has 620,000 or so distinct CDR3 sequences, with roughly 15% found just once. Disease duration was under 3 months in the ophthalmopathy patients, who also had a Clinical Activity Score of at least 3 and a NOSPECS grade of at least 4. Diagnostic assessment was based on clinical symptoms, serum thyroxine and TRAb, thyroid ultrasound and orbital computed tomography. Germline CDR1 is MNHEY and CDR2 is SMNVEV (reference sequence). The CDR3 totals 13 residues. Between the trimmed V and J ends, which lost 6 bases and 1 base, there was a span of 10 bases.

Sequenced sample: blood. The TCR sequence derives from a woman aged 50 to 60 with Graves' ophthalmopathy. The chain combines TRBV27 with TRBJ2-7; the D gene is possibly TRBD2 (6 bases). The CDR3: CASSRTISYEQYF. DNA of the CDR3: TGTGCCAGCAGCCGGACTATTTCCTACGAGCAGTACTTC.